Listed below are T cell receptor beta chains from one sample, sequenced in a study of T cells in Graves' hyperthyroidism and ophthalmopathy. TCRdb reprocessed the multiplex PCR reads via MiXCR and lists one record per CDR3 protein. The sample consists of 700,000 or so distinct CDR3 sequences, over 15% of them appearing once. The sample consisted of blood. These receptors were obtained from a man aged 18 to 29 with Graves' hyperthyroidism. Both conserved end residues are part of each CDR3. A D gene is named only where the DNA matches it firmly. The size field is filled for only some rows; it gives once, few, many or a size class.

TGTGCCACCAGCAGAGGACTAGCGAAAACCTACAATGAGCAGTTCTTC	CATSRGLAKTYNEQFF	TRBJ2-1	TRBD2	many	16	TRBV15
TGTGCCAGCAGTGAAGCCGGCTTTCGGACAGGGGATCAGCCCCAGCATTTT	CASSEAGFRTGDQPQHF	TRBJ1-5	TRBD1	many	17	TRBV2
TGTGCCAGCAGTGACTCGAGAGGGAGAGGCTACACCTTC	CASSDSRGRGYTF	TRBJ1-2	NA	few	13	TRBV6-4
TGCAGCGTTGTTACTAGCGGGGTTAGCACAGATACGCAGTATTTT	CSVVTSGVSTDTQYF	TRBJ2-3	TRBD2	many	15	TRBV29-1
TGCGCCAGCAGTCTAAACTTCGGGGGATCGAACACTGAAGCTTTCTTT	CASSLNFGGSNTEAFF	TRBJ1-1	NA	NA	16	TRBV4-1
TGTGCCAGCAGCTCCTACGGACTAGCGGGAGATACGCAGTATTTT	CASSSYGLAGDTQYF	TRBJ2-3	TRBD2	many	15	TRBV7-3
TGCAGTGCTAGAGATCGGCCTAGCGGGATCCCAGATACGCAGTATTTT	CSARDRPSGIPDTQYF	TRBJ2-3	TRBD2	many	16	TRBV20-1
TGTGCCAGCAGTGGGACAGGGGGTGCCGATGAAAAACTGTTTTTT	CASSGTGGADEKLFF	TRBJ1-4	TRBD1	NA	15	TRBV28
TGTGCCAGCAGCGGACAGGGGATTTTGGAAGAGACCCAGTACTTC	CASSGQGILEETQYF	TRBJ2-5	TRBD1	NA	15	TRBV6-2/TRBV6-3
TGCAGCGTTGAAACGGGGGCTGAAGCTTTCTTT	CSVETGAEAFF	TRBJ1-1	NA	NA	11	TRBV29-1
TGTGCCAGCAGCTTAGCGGCCGGTGGGGCTCTGGGTCGCGAGCAGTACTTC	CASSLAAGGALGREQYF	TRBJ2-7	NA	few	17	TRBV7-8
TGTGCCAGCCGGATTGCCTCAACCGGATTGGATGAGCAGTTCTTC	CASRIASTGLDEQFF	TRBJ2-1	NA	many	15	TRBV11-1
TGTGCCAGCCGACTCCAGGGGGGCTACGAGCAGTACTTC	CASRLQGGYEQYF	TRBJ2-7	NA	NA	13	TRBV28
TGTGCCAGCAGCTTAATAGCGGGGGCCCGTGATACGCAGTATTTT	CASSLIAGARDTQYF	TRBJ2-3	TRBD2	few	15	TRBV9
TGTGCCATCAGTGAGTCTGGTAATGAAAAACTGTTTTTT	CAISESGNEKLFF	TRBJ1-4	NA	NA	13	TRBV10-3
TGTGCCAGCAGCAGAGAAGGTAGGGGCTCCTACAATGAGCAGTTCTTC	CASSREGRGSYNEQFF	TRBJ2-1	NA	NA	16	TRBV5-6
TGTGCCAGCAGTGGAGCGTCGGGGACAGGGGGCATCGAGCAGTACTTC	CASSGASGTGGIEQYF	TRBJ2-7	TRBD1	many	16	TRBV2
TGCAGTGCTAGATCCTACCCAGGGGCAACCCAGTACTTC	CSARSYPGATQYF	TRBJ2-5	NA	NA	13	TRBV20-1
TGTGCCAGCAGCCTAAGGGGTCCGGGACTAGCGGGGGACTACAATGAGCAGTTCTTC	CASSLRGPGLAGDYNEQFF	TRBJ2-1	TRBD2	few	19	TRBV7-3
TGCAGTGCTAAAAGGGAGTGGGGGAGCGAGCAGTACTTC	CSAKREWGSEQYF	TRBJ2-7	NA	many	13	TRBV20-1
TGCGCCAGCAGCCGGGGGATGCTACAGGGACCTAAATGGAGCAATCAGCCCCAGCATTTT	CASSRGMLQGPKWSNQPQHF	TRBJ1-5	NA	NA	20	TRBV4-1
TGCAGTGCTGGGGACAGACTAATGAACACTGAAGCTTTCTTT	CSAGDRLMNTEAFF	TRBJ1-1	TRBD1	NA	14	TRBV20-1
TGTGCCAGCGGCTATGTGGGGGCAACTAATGAAAAACTGTTTTTT	CASGYVGATNEKLFF	TRBJ1-4	NA	NA	15	TRBV5-5
TGTGCCAGCAGCCTTGTACGACAGGGATCCTACGAGCAGTACTTC	CASSLVRQGSYEQYF	TRBJ2-7	TRBD1	many	15	TRBV7-6
TGTGCCAGCAGCTCCACTTCCGGGGGACAAAACATTCAGTACTTC	CASSSTSGGQNIQYF	TRBJ2-4	NA	few	15	TRBV7-9
TGTGCCACCAGTGATTTAGGAGACTTTCAACCCAATGAGCAGTTCTTC	CATSDLGDFQPNEQFF	TRBJ2-1	NA	NA	16	TRBV24-1
TGTGCCAGCAGCGAACGATCCTACGCGCAGTACTTC	CASSERSYAQYF	TRBJ2-7	NA	NA	12	TRBV6-2/TRBV6-3
TGCAGCGGAGTCCCTCAGGTACCCACAGATACGCAGTATTTT	CSGVPQVPTDTQYF	TRBJ2-3	NA	few	14	TRBV29-1
TGTGCCAGCAGCCGTCCCGGGGAGAACACTGAAGCTTTCTTT	CASSRPGENTEAFF	TRBJ1-1	NA	many	14	TRBV9
TGCGCCAGCAGCAGGGACAGGGGGGCATATGCTGAAGCTTTCTTT	CASSRDRGAYAEAFF	TRBJ1-1	TRBD1	few	15	TRBV5-1
TGTGCCAGCAAGGGACATTCTAGTGGGAATCAGCCCCAGCATTTT	CASKGHSSGNQPQHF	TRBJ1-5	NA	many	15	TRBV2
TGTGCCAGCACCTTTTCAGGCAATCAGCCCCAGCATTTT	CASTFSGNQPQHF	TRBJ1-5	NA	NA	13	TRBV6-2/TRBV6-3
TGTGCCAGCAGTTTAGTGGACAGTCCTTCCTACGAGCAGTACTTC	CASSLVDSPSYEQYF	TRBJ2-7	NA	NA	15	TRBV12-3/TRBV12-4
TGTGCCAGCAGCTTCGGGGGCCCGGTCTACGAGCAGTACTTC	CASSFGGPVYEQYF	TRBJ2-7	NA	few	14	TRBV11-2
TGTGCCAGCAGCTTCGGGGGAAGTTACACCTTC	CASSFGGSYTF	TRBJ1-2	NA	few	11	TRBV14
TGCAGCGCATGGACTAGCGGGAGCCGCATTACAGATACGCAGTATTTT	CSAWTSGSRITDTQYF	TRBJ2-3	TRBD2	few	16	TRBV29-1
TGTGCCAGCAGCGCAGCATCTACCGGACGGACAGATACGCAGTATTTT	CASSAASTGRTDTQYF	TRBJ2-3	NA	NA	16	TRBV5-4
TGCGCCAGCAGCTTGTCCCCACAGGCTTACTCCTACGAGCAGTACTTC	CASSLSPQAYSYEQYF	TRBJ2-7	NA	many	16	TRBV5-1
TGTGCCTGGATAACGCCTAGAAACACCATATATTTT	CAWITPRNTIYF	TRBJ1-3	NA	NA	12	TRBV30
TGTGCCAGCAGTTACCAGCTAGCGGGTACAGATACGCAGTATTTT	CASSYQLAGTDTQYF	TRBJ2-3	TRBD2	many	15	TRBV6-5
TGTGCCACCAGTGAGGGTGGATACGCTCAGCCCCAGCATTTT	CATSEGGYAQPQHF	TRBJ1-5	NA	few	14	TRBV24-1
TGCAGTGCTATCGGACAGGGCTCATATGGCTACACCTTC	CSAIGQGSYGYTF	TRBJ1-2	TRBD1	NA	13	TRBV20-1
TGTGCCAGCAGCCAGGACAGGGTTGCCTACGAGCAGTACTTC	CASSQDRVAYEQYF	TRBJ2-7	TRBD1	few	14	TRBV13
TGTGCCAGTAAGTCGGACAGGGTCAGCGCAGATACGCAGTATTTT	CASKSDRVSADTQYF	TRBJ2-3	TRBD1	few	15	TRBV19
TGTGCCGCCCGGGACAGGCATAGCGAGCAAGAGACCCAGTACTTC	CAARDRHSEQETQYF	TRBJ2-5	TRBD1	NA	15	TRBV19
TGTGCCAGCAGCCCTTGGACAGGGGACACAGATACGCAGTATTTT	CASSPWTGDTDTQYF	TRBJ2-3	TRBD1	few	15	TRBV7-9
TGTGCCATCAACGAGGGGGAGGGCGGGAACGAGCAGTACTTC	CAINEGEGGNEQYF	TRBJ2-7	NA	many	14	TRBV10-3
TGTGCCAGCTCACCAAAGAGCGGGATCAATGAGCAGTTCTTC	CASSPKSGINEQFF	TRBJ2-1	TRBD2	NA	14	TRBV18
TGCGCCAGCAGCCCTGGGACTAGCGGGAGGGCCTTTCCCTACGAGCAGTACTTC	CASSPGTSGRAFPYEQYF	TRBJ2-7	TRBD2	NA	18	TRBV5-1